Below are 20 T cell receptor beta chains sequenced from a single sample in a study of neurological immune-mediated disorders. TCRdb processed the 5' RACE reads anew with MiXCR; each CDR3 protein has one entry. The table shows about 59,000 distinct CDR3 sequences, with roughly 12% occurring only once. Specimen: PBMCs. Receptors were obtained from a woman aged 55-69 years with HTLV-1-associated myelopathy (HAM/TSP).

This clonotype was counted many times. The chain combines TRBV6-6 with TRBJ1-1, with unresolved D. The germline gives CDR1 MNHNY, CDR2 SVGAGI (reference sequence). CDR3 length equals 13 residues. V gave up 6 bases and J gave up 2 bases, with 10 bases separating them. Here the CDR3 reads CASRYLFNTEAFF. CDR3 nucleotide sequence: TGTGCCAGCAGATATCTTTTTAACACTGAAGCTTTCTTT.

In this sample, this clonotype turned up many times. The gene calls are TRBV24-1 and TRBJ2-3; 14 bases line up with TRBD2. Germline V gene sequence: CDR1 KGHDR, CDR2 SFDVKD. The J segment lost 4 bases and the V segment lost 3 bases, leaving 8 bases of the junction unmatched. The CDR3 has 18 amino acids. Here the CDR3 reads CATSDPRGLAGDSDTQYF. The CDR3 DNA reads TGTGCCACCAGTGATCCTCGGGGACTAGCGGGAGATTCAGATACGCAGTATTTT.

V and J are TRBV19 and TRBJ2-1; possibly TRBD1 for D (5 bases). Germline lookup yields CDR1 LNHDA and CDR2 SQIVND (reference sequence). V lost 5 bases and J lost 12, with 17 bases in between. This CDR3 contains 13 residues. In DNA form, the CDR3 reads TGTGCCAGTAGTTTTGGACACGGTCGGGCGCAGTTCTTC. Its translation is CASSFGHGRAQFF.

On this clonotype: A much larger clone lies one base from this, so it may be a read error. V usage is TRBV7-2 and J usage is TRBJ2-7; no firm D call. Trimming pared 2 bases from V and 3 bases from J, leaving 8 bases between. Germline V CDR1 and CDR2: SGHTA, FQGNSA. CDR3 length: 13 amino acids. CDR3 in amino acids: CASSLLRVYEQYF. The CDR3 DNA sequence: TGTGCCAGCAGCTTATTACGGGTCTACGAGCAGTACTTC.

This clonotype was seen ten or more times. This chain joins TRBV12-3 or TRBV12-4 and TRBJ1-1; D remains unclear. V gave up 6 bases and J gave up 6 bases, with 11 bases separating them. The CDR3 contains 12 residues. The CDR3 bases are TGTGCCAGCAGCCTAGGAGCCGCTGAAGCTTTCTTT. Translated: CASSLGAAEAFF.

This clonotype was counted a few times. This may be a read error: a much more frequent sequence differs by one nucleotide. The chain combines TRBV25-1 with TRBJ2-7, with 7 nucleotides matching TRBD2. The germline V gene has CDR1 MGHDK and CDR2 SYGVNS. CDR3 length: 15 residues. V was clipped by 6 bases and J by 2 bases; unmatched bases: 10. The CDR3 sequence is CASRGGGRKTYEQYF. CDR3 nucleotide sequence: TGTGCCAGCAGGGGGGGGGGACGGAAGACCTACGAGCAGTACTTC.

This clonotype was observed at least ten times. The rearrangement links TRBV6-5 to TRBJ2-5; 8 bases agree with TRBD1. The CDR3 has 14 residues. Germline CDR1 MNHEY, CDR2 SVGAGI. The ends lost 5 bases at V and 5 bases at J; junction bases unmatched: 7. CDR3 sequence (DNA): TGTGCCAGCAGTCGCGGACAGGGCCAGGAGACCCAGTACTTC. Amino acids: CASSRGQGQETQYF.

This clonotype is a singleton in its sample. The CDR3 does not end in the conserved phenylalanine or tryptophan, so this is likely a read error. This sequence joins TRBV27 and TRBJ2-7; a possible D gene is TRBD2 (5 bases). The V gene's germline CDR1 is MNHEY and CDR2 SMNVEV (reference sequence). This CDR3 is 14 amino acids long. V lost 6 bases and J lost 3, with 15 bases in between. The DNA of the CDR3 is TGTGCCAGCAGGATGTCGGGGATAGGCTACGAGCAGTACATC. Translated: CASRMSGIGYEQYI.

This clonotype was counted ten times or more. The gene calls are TRBV5-1 and TRBJ2-1; D is perhaps TRBD1 or TRBD2 (5 bases each). The CDR3 spans 15 residues. CDR1 is SGHRS and CDR2 is YFSETQ in the germline V gene. Trimming cost V 0 bases and J 7 bases, with 14 bases left between them. The CDR3 DNA reads as TGCGCCAGCAGCTTGGGTGGGGGTCGCAGTAATGAGCAGTTCTTC. This encodes CASSLGGGRSNEQFF.

This clonotype showed up many times. The V and J genes are TRBV5-1 and TRBJ2-3; D ambiguous. The ends were cut back, 0 bases at V and 6 bases at J, with 11 bases in the middle. The germline CDR1 and CDR2 sequences are SGHRS and YFSETQ. The CDR3 has 14 amino acids. Here the CDR3 reads CASSLAGQPDTQYF. The CDR3 DNA reads TGCGCCAGCAGCTTGGCCGGGCAGCCTGATACGCAGTATTTT.

With respect to this clonotype: This sequence may be a read error, since a much larger clone differs from it by one base. This sequence joins TRBV27 and TRBJ1-1; D is unclear. Trimming cost V 7 bases and J 7 bases, with 10 bases left between them. CDR3 length: 11 residues. The germline gives CDR1 MNHEY, CDR2 SMNVEV (reference sequence). Here the CDR3 reads CASKLMGEAFF. CDR3 sequence (DNA): TGTGCCAGCAAACTAATGGGTGAAGCTTTCTTT.

This clonotype was counted many times. The rearrangement links TRBV6-6 to TRBJ2-5; D unclear. V lost 2 bases, J lost 3 bases, and 4 bases lay in between. The CDR3 is made up of 12 amino acids. Germline CDR1 and CDR2: MNHNY and SVGAGI (reference sequence). The CDR3 nucleotides are TGTGCCAGCAGTTACGGGAAAGAGACCCAGTACTTC. Its protein is CASSYGKETQYF.

This clonotype has ten or more counts. The chain recombines TRBV10-2 with TRBJ2-7; D could derive from TRBD1 or TRBD2 (5 bases each). The CDR3 runs 17 residues. The germline gives CDR1 WSHSY, CDR2 SAAADI. The V end was cut by 0 bases, the J end by 5 bases, with 20 bases between. The DNA for the CDR3 is TGCGCCAGCAGTGAGTCCCTCCGGGACGGCCTCGCAAACGAGCAGTACTTC. As protein: CASSESLRDGLANEQYF.

This chain connects TRBV5-1 to TRBJ2-2; D uncertain. V was pared by 0 bases and J by 0 bases, with 9 bases between. CDR3 length: 16 amino acids. Germline V lookup: CDR1 SGHRS, CDR2 YFSETQ. The DNA for the CDR3 is TGCGCCAGCAGCTTGGAAGGAGCTGCGAACACCGGGGAGCTGTTTTTT. Protein product: CASSLEGAANTGELFF.

The sample holds many counts of this clonotype. The chain joins TRBV7-2 to TRBJ2-3; unclear D gene. The CDR3 has 16 amino acids. CDR1 and CDR2 from the germline V gene are SGHTA and FQGNSA. The V end was cut by 1 base, the J end by 6 bases, with 17 bases between. The DNA for the CDR3 is TGTGCCAGCAGCTTAGGAACGAGGTCGCAGCCGGATACGCAGTATTTT. Protein: CASSLGTRSQPDTQYF.

This clonotype showed up just a few times. V usage is TRBV5-1 and J usage is TRBJ2-1; TRBD2 matches 9 bases. V shed 4 bases and J 4 bases; nucleotides not matched to a gene: 6. The CDR3 has 15 residues. Looked up from germline, CDR1 is SGHRS and CDR2 is YFSETQ. Written as DNA, the CDR3 is TGCGCCAGCAGCATACGACTAGCGGAGTACAATGAGCAGTTCTTC. Its translation: CASSIRLAEYNEQFF.

This clonotype was picked up many times. The chain links TRBV5-1 to TRBJ2-1; 7 bases map to TRBD2. J was trimmed by 5 bases and V by 1 base; bases with no gene match: 6. The CDR3 consists of 15 residues. Germline V CDR1 and CDR2: SGHRS, YFSETQ. The CDR3 spells CASSLPRDYDNEQFF. In DNA, the CDR3 is TGCGCCAGCAGCTTGCCCCGGGACTACGACAATGAGCAGTTCTTC.

About this clonotype: Mismatch with germline at one junction end may stem from a read error. The chain joins TRBV11-3 to TRBJ2-1; 11 bases are a match to TRBD2. The CDR3 extends over 17 amino acids. Germline-derived CDR1 and CDR2 are SGHNT and YENEEA. CDR3 protein: CASSLAGGTSGREEQFF. In nucleotides, the CDR3 is TGTGCGAGCAGCTTAGCGGGGGGAACTAGCGGGAGAGAAGAGCAGTTCTTC.

This clonotype showed up many times. This chain uses TRBV29-1 with TRBJ2-5; a possible D gene is TRBD1 (6 bases). The CDR3 is 13 amino acids. Trimming cost V 2 bases and J 6 bases, with 13 bases left between them. The germline V gene encodes CDR1 SQVTM and CDR2 ANQGSEA. The CDR3 DNA is TGCAGCGTTGAACAGACCAGGGGACAGACCCAGTACTTC. Protein sequence: CSVEQTRGQTQYF.

This clonotype was counted at least ten times. The chain joins TRBV3-1 to TRBJ1-2; 9 nucleotides agree with TRBD1. The germline CDR1 and CDR2 sequences are LGHDT and YNNKEL (reference sequence). The CDR3 has 15 amino acids. The trim removed 0 bases at V and 7 bases at J, leaving 6 bases unmatched. CDR3: CASSQEGQGIGGYTF. In nucleotides, the CDR3 is TGTGCCAGCAGCCAAGAGGGACAGGGTATCGGTGGCTACACCTTC.